Below are 8 T cell receptor beta chains sequenced from a single sample in a study of beta chain features in type 1 diabetes. Expressed TCRB transcripts were sequenced because the isolated RNA had all been reverse transcribed beforehand. Generated by immunoSEQ multiplex PCR, the TCRdb table keeps only in-frame clones and is missing some. The sample includes roughly 450,000 clones, more than 11% of them seen just once. The sequenced sample consisted of naive CD4+ T cells from blood. The receptors were sampled from a man aged 25 to 40 in good health.

The chain carries TRBV19 and TRBJ2-1, with D unclear. Trimming shortened V by 3 bases and J by 4 bases, and 10 bases separated the two germline ends. The CDR3 covers 14 residues. Germline V gene sequence: CDR1 LNHDA, CDR2 SQIVND (reference sequence). Written as DNA, the CDR3 is TGTGCCAGTAGTATCGGGCTTACATACAATGAGCAGTTCTTC. This gives the protein CASSIGLTYNEQFF.

As regards this clone: A much larger clone sits a single nucleotide away, making a read error possible. V gene TRBV27 combines with J gene TRBJ2-6; D is uncertain. Looked up from germline, CDR1 is MNHEY and CDR2 is SMNVEV (reference sequence). The CDR3 spans 12 residues. The ends were cut back, 6 bases at V and 1 base at J, with 1 base in the middle. Written as DNA, the CDR3 is TGTGCCAGCAGGTCTGGGGCCAACGTCCTGACTTTC. It is translated as CASRSGANVLTF.

Only a few counts were recorded for this clone. The chain couples TRBV29-1 to TRBJ1-4, with 8 bases matching TRBD1. The CDR3 extends over 13 amino acids. The germline gives CDR1 SQVTM, CDR2 ANQGSEA. The junction had 6 bases not matched to a gene; V was cut back by 4 bases and J by 8 bases. This CDR3 reads CSVVWDRPEKLFF. In DNA, the CDR3 is TGCAGCGTTGTATGGGACAGGCCCGAAAAACTGTTTTTT.

In regard to this clone: A junction boundary mismatches the germline segment, possibly from a read error. V gene TRBV2 combines with J gene TRBJ2-7; no clear D. CDR1 is SNHLY, CDR2 FYNNEI, per germline. The CDR3 runs 10 residues. The DNA of the CDR3 is TGTGCCAGCAGTGAGGTCTGGGTGAGCTTC. It encodes CASSEVWVSF.

V usage is TRBV25-1 and J usage is TRBJ2-3, with D perhaps matching TRBD2 (6 bases). Germline CDR1 reads MGHDK; CDR2 reads SYGVNS. The CDR3 sequence is 15 residues long. Trimming pared 7 bases from V and 6 bases from J, leaving 20 bases between. The CDR3 here is CASNLVGGAADTQYF. The CDR3 nucleotides are TGTGCCAGCAACTTAGTGGGGGGAGCAGCGGATACGCAGTATTTT.

This clone has more than one count but fewer than ten. The chain carries TRBV6-6 and TRBJ2-7, with 8 nucleotides matching TRBD2. The CDR3 has 15 residues. Losses at the gene ends were 5 bases for V and 6 bases for J; bases not matched to a gene: 12. Germline V gene lookup returns CDR1 MNHNY and CDR2 SVGAGI (reference sequence). CDR3: CASSPAGDRAREQYV. CDR3 in DNA: TGTGCCAGCAGTCCAGCGGGAGACCGGGCGCGCGAGCAGTACGTC.

The chain recombines TRBV30 with TRBJ2-7; D is uncertain. The CDR3 loop spans 13 amino acids. V was cut by 2 bases and J by 4 bases, with 12 bases left in between. Germline CDR1 GTSNPN, CDR2 SVGIG (reference sequence). CDR3 sequence (DNA): TGTGCCTGGAGTAGGCAAGTGGGATACGAGCAGTACGTC. This translates into CAWSRQVGYEQYV.

This clone showed up just a few times. The chain uses TRBV28 and TRBJ2-7; D perhaps matches TRBD1 (5 bases). V dropped 5 bases and J dropped 6 bases, with 17 bases sitting between them. The CDR3 covers 14 residues. Germline V gives CDR1 MDHEN, CDR2 SYDVKM. CDR3 sequence (DNA): TGTGCCAGCAGTCCCTACACCCAGGGCCTCGAGCAGTACGTC. Its translation: CASSPYTQGLEQYV.